The 13 T cell receptor beta chains listed next were all sequenced from one sample in a study of radiation and T cells in renal cell carcinoma. This table comes from immunoSEQ multiplex PCR, and its TCRdb copy is limited to in-frame clones, with some not included. This table has roughly 120,000 clones, roughly 77% appearing once. Time point noted: blood 2 weeks post-SBRT. The sample's treatment: 15 Gy SBRT to primary tumor, nephrectomy 4 weeks later. The sequencing used blood, collected from a patient whose treatment included radiotherapy and nephrectomy. Every receptor here comes from a woman in her sixties with renal cell carcinoma.

This clone was detected only a few times. The chain combines TRBV7-3 with TRBJ1-5, with unresolved D. Per germline, CDR1 SGHTA and CDR2 FQGTGA. The CDR3 extends over 18 amino acids. The germline V and J ends were trimmed by 1 base and 6 bases, with 22 bases remaining between them. The CDR3 is CASSLRRGTASKGQPQHF. The CDR3, as DNA: TGTGCCAGCAGCTTAAGGCGGGGAACCGCATCAAAGGGTCAGCCCCAGCATTTT.

The chain joins TRBV7-9 to TRBJ1-3; D is unclear. Germline CDR1 and CDR2: SEHNR and FQNEAQ (reference sequence). This CDR3 spans 14 amino acids. Trimming removed 10 bases at V and 0 bases at J, with 13 bases between. The CDR3 region is CAIREDRSGNTIYF. DNA for the CDR3: TGTGCCATCCGGGAGGACCGCTCTGGAAACACCATATATTTT.

The V call is TRBV5-5, the J call TRBJ2-1, with TRBD2 matching 7 bases. The V and J ends lost 2 bases and 2 bases, in that order; junction bases with no gene match: 4. The CDR3 extends over 15 amino acids. CDR1 is SGHKS, CDR2 YYEKEE, per germline (reference sequence). CDR3 bases: TGTGCCAGCAGCTTCGGCGGGAGCGCCTACAATGAGCAGTTCTTC. The encoded protein is CASSFGGSAYNEQFF.

V usage is TRBV19 and J usage is TRBJ2-5; maybe TRBD2 (5 bases). The CDR3 consists of 13 residues. Germline V gene sequence: CDR1 LNHDA, CDR2 SQIVND (reference sequence). Trimming shortened V by 6 bases and J by 4 bases, and 12 bases separated the two germline ends. The CDR3 coding sequence is TGTGCCAGTAGCGCCGGAGGTGGAGAGACCCAGTACTTC. Translating it yields CASSAGGGETQYF.

V usage is TRBV27 and J usage is TRBJ1-1; 10 positions agree with TRBD1. Trimming at V came to 3 bases and at J to 10 bases, leaving 8 bases not matched to a gene. CDR1 and CDR2 from the germline V gene are MNHEY and SMNVEV (reference sequence). The CDR3 has 14 residues. The CDR3, as DNA: TGTGCCAGCAGTTTCGAGACAGGGGGCTCGCGAGCTTTCTTT. It specifies CASSFETGGSRAFF.

The J gene is TRBJ2-2, the V gene TRBV5-1; the match to TRBD1 covers 9 bases. The V gene's germline CDR1 is SGHRS and CDR2 YFSETQ. Losses at the gene ends were 3 bases for V and 7 bases for J; bases not matched to a gene: 13. This CDR3 spans 17 amino acids. The CDR3, as DNA: TGCGCCAGCAGCTCACGCATTACAGGGGGCGCGGTCGGGGAGCTGTTTTTT. Translation: CASSSRITGGAVGELFF.

The rearrangement uses TRBV6-4 and TRBJ1-2; 7 nucleotides agree with TRBD1. The trim removed 8 bases at V and 2 bases at J, leaving 5 bases unmatched. CDR3 length: 13 amino acids. Germline V gene data show CDR1 as MRHNA and CDR2 as SNTAGT. The CDR3 sequence is CASLATGNYGYTF. CDR3 DNA sequence: TGTGCCAGCCTTGCGACAGGGAACTATGGCTACACCTTC.

The V call is TRBV9, the J call TRBJ2-1; 9 bases agree with TRBD2. The length of the CDR3 is 16 residues. Germline V gene data show CDR1 as SGDLS and CDR2 as YYNGEE. The trim removed 1 base at V and 5 bases at J, leaving 7 bases unmatched. The CDR3 DNA follows: TGTGCCAGCAGCGTAACACACCTAGCGGGACACAATGAGCAGTTCTTC. It specifies CASSVTHLAGHNEQFF.

The chain uses TRBV6-5 and TRBJ2-7; TRBD2 matches at 11 bases. Per germline, CDR1 MNHEY and CDR2 SVGAGI. The CDR3 contains 15 residues. Unmatched junction bases numbered 3, after V lost 2 bases and J lost 3 bases. The CDR3 sequence is CASSYTGLADYEQYF. The CDR3 nucleotides are TGTGCCAGCAGTTACACGGGACTAGCGGACTACGAGCAGTACTTC.

The chain joins TRBV7-9 to TRBJ2-3, with D maybe TRBD2 (5 bases). CDR3 length: 15 amino acids. Germline assignment: CDR1 SEHNR and CDR2 FQNEAQ (reference sequence). Between the trimmed V and J ends, which lost 5 bases and 5 bases, there was a span of 17 bases. CDR3 residues: CASSGRAAPGDTQYF. In nucleotides, the CDR3 is TGTGCCAGCAGCGGGAGAGCGGCCCCGGGAGATACGCAGTATTTT.

This clone has only one observation. This chain connects TRBV25-1 to TRBJ2-2, with D possibly being TRBD1 or TRBD2 (5 bases each). Germline V gene data show CDR1 as MGHDK and CDR2 as SYGVNS. This CDR3 is 15 amino acids long. V was clipped by 1 base and J by 5 bases, with 11 bases between them. The CDR3 bases are TGTGCCAGCAGTGAATTCGGGGCGGTAACCGGGGAGCTGTTTTTT. Its protein is CASSEFGAVTGELFF.

The chain links TRBV4-3 to TRBJ1-5; perhaps TRBD1 as D (5 bases). This CDR3 is built from 16 residues. CDR1 is LGHNA, CDR2 YSLEER, per germline. With 0 bases removed from V and 5 bases from J, the gap between germline ends came to 14 bases. DNA of the CDR3: TGCGCCAGCAGCCAAGAATGGGGGGACCCTGATCAGCCCCAGCATTTT. This codes for CASSQEWGDPDQPQHF.

The chain is built from TRBV19 and TRBJ1-3; D ambiguous. Germline CDR1 and CDR2: LNHDA and SQIVND (reference sequence). This CDR3 is 16 amino acids long. Trimming cost V 7 bases and J 2 bases, with 18 bases left between them. This chain's CDR3 is CASKNTGRTAGNTIYF. CDR3 DNA: TGTGCCAGTAAGAATACGGGAAGGACGGCTGGAAACACCATATATTTT.